A single T cell receptor (beta chain) is shown here with its context. Antigen: not known. Germline V gene sequence: CDR1 LNHNV, CDR2 YYDKDF (reference sequence). The CDR3 runs 16 residues. This entry comes from a study of blood T cells in healthy people across ages. Study-wide background: About one barcoded beta molecule per two T cells came from capture by template switching.

It was with a sample-barcoded 5' primer and a J-beta primer mix that a second PCR of about 7 to 12 cycles was run. TCRdb re-called the 5' RACE reads with MiXCR, one entry per CDR3 protein. This table holds about 1.4 million distinct CDR3 sequences, roughly 59% found once. No fewer than 5.5 micrograms of total RNA were isolated from every sample. General study findings and limits: In older individuals, TCR beta diversity per million T cells was lower, falling roughly linearly with age. Diversity was higher, and naive CD4+ cells more numerous, in long-lived donors than in aged donors.

The chain joins TRBV15 to TRBJ2-7, with TRBD2 identical over 10 bases. The J call is uncertain, as TRBJ2-5 better fits the DNA end. The sequenced sample consisted of blood. The clonotype originates from a man aged 18 to 30 in good health. In nucleotides, the CDR3 is TGTGCCACCAGCAGAGCGTCTAGCGGGAGTACAGAGACCCAGTACTTC. It yields the protein CATSRASSGSTETQYF.